This T cell receptor (beta chain) was identified in a study of cytomegalovirus exposure and HLA in healthy donors. Sequenced by immunoSEQ multiplex PCR; TCRdb stores in-frame clones only, minus some. The top ten clones hold more than 0.8% of a sample with under 300,000 clones, about 86% of them seen once. Only one count was recorded for this clone. From germline, CDR1 is SGHDN and CDR2 FVKESK. The CDR3 contains 17 residues. Trimming cost V 0 bases and J 6 bases; bases outside gene matches: 6. V is TRBV14 and J is TRBJ2-1; TRBD2 aligns across 12 bases. The source of this sequence is a woman aged 18-35 years in good health and CMV-seronegative. Sequenced material: PBMCs. The CDR3 here is CASSQDSTSGRVNEQFF. In nucleotides, the CDR3 is TGTGCCAGCAGCCAAGATTCGACTAGCGGGAGAGTCAATGAGCAGTTCTTC.